One TCR beta chain is described in this entry. Its antigen is as yet unknown. The data belong to a study of cytomegalovirus exposure and HLA in healthy donors. Germline-derived CDR1 and CDR2 are MNHEY and SMNVEV (reference sequence). The germline V and J ends were trimmed by 4 bases and 4 bases, with 11 bases remaining between them. The CDR3 spans 14 residues. Overall study results and limits: Rarity held for most TCR sequences, but there were some public TCRs that occurred in many donors.

With 60 Vbeta and 13 Jbeta primers, the PCR was carried out. This table comes from immunoSEQ multiplex PCR, and its TCRdb copy is limited to in-frame clones, with some not included. The table lists roughly 120,000 clones, approximately 80% of them singletons. The origin of this receptor is a woman aged 30 to 39 in good health and CMV-seronegative. The chain carries TRBV27 and TRBJ2-1, with D perhaps TRBD2 (6 bases). The sequenced sample consisted of PBMCs. DNA of the CDR3: TGTGCCAGCAGTTCATTGCGGGGTTACAATGAGCAGTTCTTC. Translating gives CASSSLRGYNEQFF.